This T cell receptor beta chain was found in a study of blood T cell repertoires in COVID-19. Study summary: T cells, B-cell-depleted T cells, or PBMCs provided the cDNA or gDNA that served as material.

Looked up from germline, CDR1 is LNHDA and CDR2 is SQIVND (reference sequence). The CDR3 has 13 residues. The V gene end was trimmed by 8 bases and the J gene end by 1 base; junction bases not matched to a gene: 0. Original data processing: For nucleated cells, counts were estimated from reference gene primer amplification. Data came from immunoSEQ multiplex PCR; TCRdb stores just in-frame clones and leaves some out. V and J calls and clone size are those listed in that table; D and trimming were worked out from the DNA. The repertoire consists of roughly 300,000 clones, with over 85% occurring once and the leading ten covering about 1.7%.

The sequence was collected from a woman aged 25 to 39 with COVID-19, enrolled during active disease. Sequenced sample: peripheral blood. The chain has TRBV19 and TRBJ1-1, with 11 bases that match TRBD1. The CDR3 here is CASGTGGNTEAFF. CDR3 DNA: TGTGCCAGTGGGACAGGGGGGAACACTGAAGCTTTCTTT.